The next 2 T cell receptor beta chains were all read from a single sample in a study of cytomegalovirus exposure and HLA in healthy donors. PCR employed 60 Vbeta and 13 Jbeta primers. The repertoire was sequenced with immunoSEQ multiplex PCR; TCRdb's copy has only in-frame clones and lacks some. The data show over 150,000 clones, more than 80% seen once. The sample taken for sequencing was PBMCs. The receptors originated from a male donor in good health and CMV-seronegative.

J is TRBJ2-5 and V is TRBV6-5; D is perhaps TRBD1 (6 bases). Trimming pared 3 bases from V and 7 bases from J, leaving 12 bases between. Germline V lookup: CDR1 MNHEY, CDR2 SVGAGI. The CDR3 is 13 amino acids. CDR3 nucleotides: TGTGCCAGCAGTTATTTAACACAGGGGACCCAGTACTTC. This codes for CASSYLTQGTQYF.

The chain has TRBV5-4 and TRBJ2-7, with 7 bases that match TRBD1. Looked up from germline, CDR1 is SGHNT and CDR2 is YYREEE (reference sequence). Unmatched junction bases numbered 10, after V lost 4 bases and J lost 3 bases. This CDR3 comprises 15 residues. CDR3 nucleotide sequence: TGTGCCAGCAGCCAGGGGACAGAAAGACTCTACGAGCAGTACTTC. Translating it yields CASSQGTERLYEQYF. The entire variable domain, with the rest obtained from reference TRBV5-4 and TRBJ2-7, is as follows: ETGVTQSPTHLIKTRGQQVTLRCSSQSGHNTVSWYQQALGQGPQFIFQYYREEENGRGNFPPRFSGLQFPNYSSELNVNALELDDSALYLCASSQGTERLYEQYFGPGTRLTVT.